This record looks at one TCR beta chain sequence and its context. This clone was seen a handful of times. Its antigen is currently not known. Base-call qualities are not available, and no considerably larger clone is one nucleotide away. This sample is part of a study of cytomegalovirus exposure and HLA in healthy donors (dated by TCRdb to between 2016 and 2019). Some background on the complete study: An earlier analysis of some 550 of the donors reported 250 to 350 Gb of sequence data and 120 million or so unique TCR beta sequences from roughly 200 million T cells. Around 330 gigabases of sequencing data and approximately 91 million unique TCR sequences made up an early release that covered roughly 670 HLA-typed donors. Among the roughly 370 genotyped donors, about 83% belonged to the genetic ancestry cluster associated with self-reported Caucasian donors. The aim of the study was to test whether cataloging public T cell receptors could identify signatures of past pathogen exposure. Using immunosequencing, the study profiled T cell repertoires from fewer than 700 subjects and related those repertoires to cytomegalovirus serostatus. Along with the roughly 670-subject first cohort, a separate validation cohort of around 120 different subjects was used. To predict cytomegalovirus infection status, the study combined high-throughput TCR immunosequencing, statistical association of individual TCRs with disease status, and machine learning. To study patterns of TCR occurrence, a later analysis re-analyzed previously published TCR beta repertoires from 666 donors and added high-resolution HLA genotyping. The later analysis used no new phenotypic data to find candidate immune exposures, relying instead on TCR beta sequences and their occurrence across donors. To decide whether each TCR beta V gene segment behaved as functional or pseudogenic, an earlier analysis of some 600 of the donors relied on high-throughput TCR beta sequencing. Alongside the repertoire data, information on donor age, sex, ethnicity and CMV serostatus was compiled. Genome-wide SNP genotypes for about 55% of the roughly 670 donors were used in a later genetic analysis, which treated that subset as a discovery cohort. All discovery cohort repertoires had been generated using a single sequencing platform. HLA typing covered class I and class II loci at four-digit resolution. The number of typed donors differed by locus: about 629-630 for A, B, C, DRB1 and DQB1; some 500 for DQA1; approximately 600 for DPA1; and approximately 450 for DPB1. Because of strong linkage in the cohort, roughly five DR-DQ haplotypes were treated as single units for association and clustering. Across around 400 genotyped donors of the cohort, an average of about 200,000 unique TCR beta nucleotide sequences per donor were sequenced, and approximately 17% of those sequences were non-productive.

The cohort consisted of 666 healthy bone marrow donors. All cohort members were sampled while nominally healthy, although unrecorded immune exposures were likely present. The donor tested CMV seronegative, placing the donor among the 300 to 450 seronegative members of the cohort. A peripheral blood sample was provided by each donor, and peripheral blood mononuclear cells were used for TCR beta sequencing. The Qiagen DNeasy Blood Extraction Kit was used to extract genomic DNA from the blood cell samples. Overall study outcomes, separate from this receptor: A later genetic analysis reported fewer N-insertions in productive TCRs among donors in an Asian-associated ancestry cluster than the roughly 700-donor mean. According to a later analysis, parvovirus B19, influenza, CMV and Epstein-Barr virus appeared linked to several top co-occurrence clusters. The only immune exposure information available for the cohort was CMV serostatus. In vitro tests confirmed that a few of the cytomegalovirus-associated TCR beta chains recognize cytomegalovirus antigens. Across donors, most TCR sequences were observed very rarely, whereas some public TCRs were present in many individuals. At a false discovery rate of 0.05, a later analysis linked 16,951 TCR beta sequences to specific HLA alleles. In the study, some 180 TCR beta chains were listed as associated with cytomegalovirus. Because counts were too low, about 18 rarely observed V segments, including chromosome 9 orphons, were left out of the earlier analysis of a few hundred of the donors. Presence/absence analyses assumed roughly uniform sequencing depth across donors, an assumption that may not hold. When HLA alleles, especially DR and DQ, strongly co-occurred, TCR associations were difficult to assign to individual alleles. A later genetic analysis associated a missense DCLRE1C variant with V-gene and J-gene trimming of TCR beta chains, and an independent cohort replicated the association. Broadly in line with IMGT annotations, most TCR beta V segments showed up in productive rearrangements about 87% or about 30% of the time in an earlier analysis of several hundred of the donors. A further reported finding was that TCR beta sequences accurately predicted the HLA-A and HLA-B alleles for most subjects in the first cohort. The authors suggested that the approach could potentially be generalized to other disease states and immunological phenotypes. Cytomegalovirus status was reported to be diagnosed by the classifier with high specificity and sensitivity in both the original and validation cohorts. In this cohort, only TCR beta chains were sequenced, and detectable features were limited by the absence of alpha or paired-chain data. According to a later analysis, TCR association rates differed among HLA loci, with DRB1 alleles showing the most associated TCRs and HLA-C alleles showing the fewest. The 87-base-pair reads could not distinguish some IMGT-functional V segments, including TRBV6-2 and TRBV6-3, so those segments were excluded. A cluster of highly shared sequence variants was judged likely to represent a technical artifact of the sequencing pipeline. Because HLA typing was unavailable for some donors at each locus, only the typed subset was used in association tests. Linkage disequilibrium might explain the correlated functional status among segregating V segments, but an unknown experimental factor could not be ruled out. A later analysis found that HLA-associated TCR beta chains were more clonally expanded and had lower generation probabilities than equally common non-associated chains. A later analysis found that most CMV-associated TCR beta chains appeared HLA-restricted, with HLA associations seemingly driven largely by CMV exposure.

The cysteine opens and the phenylalanine closes a CDR3 of 17 amino acids. The CDR3 DNA has 51 bases and is translated from base 1. The germline V gene supplies CDR1 SGHNT and CDR2 YENEEA. From V the trimming removes 2 bases and from J it removes 8 bases, while the gene matches leave 9 bases of the junction unaccounted for. Libraries were made using the immunoSEQ multiplex PCR assay. A mixture of 60 forward primers for TCR Vbeta segments and 13 reverse primers for TCR Jbeta segments was used in the multiplex PCR. The CDR3 region of rearranged TCR beta genes was amplified from genomic DNA with a multiplex PCR assay. On the Illumina HiSeq System, the amplified TCR beta libraries were sequenced as 87-base-pair reads. As for the original processing: A later analysis tallied roughly 76 million unique TCR beta chains across the approximately 670 repertoires, and around 9.9 million of those chains were shared by two or more donors. To remove PCR and sequencing errors, raw reads were error-corrected and collapsed into unique sequences using a nearest-neighbor algorithm that merged closely related sequences. To assign V, D and J gene segments, CDR3 sequences were aligned to IMGT reference sequences. Each retained sequence needed at least a six-nucleotide match to both a V gene segment and a J gene segment. A rearrangement counted as productive if the CDR3 had no stop codons and remained in frame with V and J, and every other rearrangement counted as non-productive. Following IMGT convention, CDR3 was defined as the stretch from the second conserved V-encoded cysteine up to the conserved J-encoded phenylalanine. In an earlier analysis of more than 550 of the donors, sequences lacking an unambiguous match to a single V gene segment were excluded. In an earlier analysis of some 590 of the donors, a V segment was called functional when productive rearrangements were above 56.7%, and segregating when the standard deviation between donors exceeded 5%. A statistical classification framework was built for diagnosing cytomegalovirus status from the catalog of TCR beta chain sequences. In a later analysis, TCR nucleotide sequences were compared against IMGT/GENE-DB human TR gene sequences so that V and J genes could be assigned. A later analysis assigned CDR3 sequences and most-parsimonious VDJ recombination scenarios with the TCRdist pipeline. In a later analysis, every TCR beta chain was defined by the combination of its CDR3 amino acid sequence and its V-gene family, and reads without a unique V-gene family were dropped. To address suspected cross-contamination and a sequencing artifact, a later analysis removed several hundred highly shared, low-generation-probability nucleotide sequences. For each public chain, a later analysis derived a clonal expansion index from normalized ranks of inferred template counts within each repertoire. A later analysis computed generation probabilities with a VDJ recombination model fitted to out-of-frame rearrangements, and checked the results against IGoR. A later analysis scored TCR-TCR, TCR-HLA and TCR-CMV co-occurrence with hypergeometric tests, applying a repertoire-size bias correction to TCR pairs. In a later analysis, false discovery rates were estimated by permuting HLA or CMV assignments 20 times. In a later analysis, co-occurring TCRs were grouped using DBSCAN, with TCRdist sequence similarity added in when clustering inside HLA-allele-positive subsets. Repertoires with fewer than 30,000 or more than 120,000 public chains, plus five repertoires with anomalous nucleotide sharing, were excluded from co-occurrence clustering. The table comes from immuneACCESS by way of TCRdb, which keeps in-frame sequences with V and J called. Part of the clones is missing from these tables; in studies checked, under half for an unresolved V gene and the rest for unknown reasons. Clonal size and the V and J genes are those of that table, whereas D and trimming came from the DNA. The sample records about 57,000 clones, roughly 80% of which are singletons. 2.9% of the sample belongs to the ten largest clones.

Sequenced: PBMCs. The receptor was derived from a woman aged 25 to 39 in good health and CMV-seronegative. In this chain, TRBV11-3 is recombined with TRBJ1-6; the junction holds 10 bases that match TRBD1. The base sequence is TGTGCCAGCAGCTTACCCCCGGGACAGGGGAGTCATTCACCCCTCCACTTT. It specifies CASSLPPGQGSHSPLHF. The entire variable domain, with the stretches around the CDR3 drawn from the reference TRBV11-3 and TRBJ1-6 proteins, is EAGVVQSPRYKIIEKKQPVAFWCNPISGHNTLYWYLQNLGQGPELLIRYENEEAVDDSQLPKDRFSAERLKGVDSTLKIQPAELGDSAVYLCASSLPPGQGSHSPLHFGNGTRLTVT.